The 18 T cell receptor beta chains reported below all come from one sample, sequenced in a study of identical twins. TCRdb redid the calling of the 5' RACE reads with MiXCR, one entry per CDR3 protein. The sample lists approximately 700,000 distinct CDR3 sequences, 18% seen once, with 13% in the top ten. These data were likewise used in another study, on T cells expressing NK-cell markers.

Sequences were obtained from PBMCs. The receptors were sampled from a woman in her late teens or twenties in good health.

The CDR3: CSAYRQGGTEAFF. CDR3 sequence (DNA): TGCAGTGCCTACAGACAGGGCGGAACTGAAGCTTTCTTT. J is TRBJ1-1 and V is TRBV20-1, with TRBD1 identical over 7 bases. CDR1 is DFQATT, CDR2 SNEGSKA, per germline (reference sequence). V lost 6 bases, J lost 5 bases, and 9 bases stayed unmatched. The CDR3 has 13 residues.

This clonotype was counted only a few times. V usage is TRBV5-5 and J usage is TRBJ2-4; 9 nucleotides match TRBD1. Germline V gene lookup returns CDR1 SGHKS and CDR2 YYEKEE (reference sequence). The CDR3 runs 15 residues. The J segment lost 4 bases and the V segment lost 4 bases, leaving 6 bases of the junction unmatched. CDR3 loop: CASSLDRGSKNIQYF. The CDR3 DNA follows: TGTGCCAGCAGCCTGGACAGGGGAAGTAAAAACATTCAGTACTTC. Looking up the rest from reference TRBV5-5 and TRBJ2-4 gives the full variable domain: DAGVTQSPTHLIKTRGQQVTLRCSPISGHKSVSWYQQVLGQGPQFIFQYYEKEERGRGNFPDRFSARQFPNYSSELNVNALLLGDSALYLCASSLDRGSKNIQYFGAGTRLSVL.

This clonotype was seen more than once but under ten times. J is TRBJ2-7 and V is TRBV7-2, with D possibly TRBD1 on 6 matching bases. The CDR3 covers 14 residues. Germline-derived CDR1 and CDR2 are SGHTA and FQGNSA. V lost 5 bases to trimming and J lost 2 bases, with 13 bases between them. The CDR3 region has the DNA TGTGCCAGCAGCCTCTGGGACAAAACCTACGAGCAGTACTTC. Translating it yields CASSLWDKTYEQYF.

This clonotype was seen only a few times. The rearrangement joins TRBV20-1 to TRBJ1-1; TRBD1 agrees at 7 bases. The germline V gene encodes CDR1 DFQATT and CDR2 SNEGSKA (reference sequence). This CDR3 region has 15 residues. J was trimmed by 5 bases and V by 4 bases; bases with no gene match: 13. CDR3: CSATHGGRGRTEAFF. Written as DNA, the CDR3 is TGCAGTGCTACCCACGGGGGCAGGGGGAGGACTGAAGCTTTCTTT.

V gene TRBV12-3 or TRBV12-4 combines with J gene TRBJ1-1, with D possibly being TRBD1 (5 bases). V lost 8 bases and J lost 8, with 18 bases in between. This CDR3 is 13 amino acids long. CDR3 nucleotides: TGTGCCAGCGCCTCAACCGGACATGAGGAAGCTTTCTTT. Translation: CASASTGHEEAFF.

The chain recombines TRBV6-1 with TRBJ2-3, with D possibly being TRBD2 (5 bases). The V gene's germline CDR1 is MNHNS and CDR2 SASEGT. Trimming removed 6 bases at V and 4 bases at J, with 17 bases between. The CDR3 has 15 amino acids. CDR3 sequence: CASSSGPKAADTQYF. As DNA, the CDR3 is TGTGCCAGCAGCTCGGGCCCCAAAGCGGCAGATACGCAGTATTTT.

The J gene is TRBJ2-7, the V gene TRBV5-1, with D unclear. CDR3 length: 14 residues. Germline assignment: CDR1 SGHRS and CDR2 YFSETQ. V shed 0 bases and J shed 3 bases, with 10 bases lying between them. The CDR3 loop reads CASSLAGEYYEQYF. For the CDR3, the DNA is TGCGCCAGCAGCTTGGCGGGCGAATACTACGAGCAGTACTTC.

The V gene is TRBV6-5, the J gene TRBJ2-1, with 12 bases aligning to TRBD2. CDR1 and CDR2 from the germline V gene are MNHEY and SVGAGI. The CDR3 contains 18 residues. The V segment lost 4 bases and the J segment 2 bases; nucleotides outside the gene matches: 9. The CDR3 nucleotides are TGTGCCAGCAGTTCTCCACGGGCTAGCGGGGGGGCCTACAATGAGCAGTTCTTC. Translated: CASSSPRASGGAYNEQFF.

For the CDR3, the DNA is TGTGCCACCAGCAGAGAGACTGAGGGGAAGCAGTACTTC. This encodes CATSRETEGKQYF. V usage is TRBV15 and J usage is TRBJ2-7, with D perhaps being TRBD1 or TRBD2 (5 bases each). The CDR3 is 13 residues long. Trimming shortened V by 0 bases and J by 8 bases, and 11 bases separated the two germline ends. CDR1 is LNHNV, CDR2 YYDKDF, per germline (reference sequence).

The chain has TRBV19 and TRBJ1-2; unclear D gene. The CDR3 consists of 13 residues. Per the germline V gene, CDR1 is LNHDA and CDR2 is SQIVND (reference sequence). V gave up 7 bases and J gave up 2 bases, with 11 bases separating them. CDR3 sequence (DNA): TGTGCCAGTACGCAGGCCCAAAACTATGGCTACACCTTC. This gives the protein CASTQAQNYGYTF.

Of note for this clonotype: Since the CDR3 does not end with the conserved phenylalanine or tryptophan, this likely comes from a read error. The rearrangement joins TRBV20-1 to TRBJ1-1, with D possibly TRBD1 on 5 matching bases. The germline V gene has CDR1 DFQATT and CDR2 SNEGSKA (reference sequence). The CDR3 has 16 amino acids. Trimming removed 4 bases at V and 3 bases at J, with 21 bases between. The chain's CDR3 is CSATTPRWGGDTEAFS. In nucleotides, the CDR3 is TGCAGTGCTACTACCCCCCGGTGGGGGGGGGACACTGAAGCTTTCTCT.

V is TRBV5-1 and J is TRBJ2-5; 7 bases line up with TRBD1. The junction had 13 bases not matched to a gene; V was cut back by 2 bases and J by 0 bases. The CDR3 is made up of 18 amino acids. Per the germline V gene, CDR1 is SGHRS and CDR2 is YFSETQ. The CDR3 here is CASSFRRTTGSYQETQYF. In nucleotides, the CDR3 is TGCGCCAGCAGCTTCAGACGAACGACAGGGTCGTACCAAGAGACCCAGTACTTC.

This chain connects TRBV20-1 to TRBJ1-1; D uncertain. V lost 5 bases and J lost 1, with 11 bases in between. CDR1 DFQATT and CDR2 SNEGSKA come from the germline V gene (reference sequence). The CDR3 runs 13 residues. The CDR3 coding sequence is TGCAGTGCTCGGGCGGAACAGAACACTGAAGCTTTCTTT. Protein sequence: CSARAEQNTEAFF.

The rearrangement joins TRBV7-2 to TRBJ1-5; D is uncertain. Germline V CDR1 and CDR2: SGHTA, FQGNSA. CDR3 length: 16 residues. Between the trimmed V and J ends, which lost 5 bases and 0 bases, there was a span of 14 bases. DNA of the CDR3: TGTGCCAGCAGCCTATCAGGCCACTTTAGCAATCAGCCCCAGCATTTT. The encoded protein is CASSLSGHFSNQPQHF.

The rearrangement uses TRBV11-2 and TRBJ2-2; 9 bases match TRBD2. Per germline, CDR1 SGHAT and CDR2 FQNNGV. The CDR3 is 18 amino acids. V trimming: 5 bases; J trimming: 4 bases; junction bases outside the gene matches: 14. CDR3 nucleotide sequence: TGTGCCAGCAGCCCCTTGCGGGGGGGCCGTCATCTCACCGGGGAGCTGTTTTTT. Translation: CASSPLRGGRHLTGELFF.

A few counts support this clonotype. CDR3 region: CASSFGGQVSSYEQYF. The DNA for the CDR3 is TGCGCCAGCAGCTTCGGGGGACAGGTTAGCTCCTACGAGCAGTACTTC. This sequence joins TRBV5-1 and TRBJ2-7; 8 bases are shared with TRBD1. The CDR3 runs 16 residues. Trimming at V came to 2 bases and at J to 0 bases, leaving 7 bases not matched to a gene. Per the germline V gene, CDR1 is SGHRS and CDR2 is YFSETQ.

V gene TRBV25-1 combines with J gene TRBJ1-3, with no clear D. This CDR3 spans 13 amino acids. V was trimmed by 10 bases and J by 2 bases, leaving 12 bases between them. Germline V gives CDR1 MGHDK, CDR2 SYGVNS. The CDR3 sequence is CATSGYPGNTIYF. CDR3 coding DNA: TGTGCCACGAGCGGATACCCTGGAAACACCATATATTTT.

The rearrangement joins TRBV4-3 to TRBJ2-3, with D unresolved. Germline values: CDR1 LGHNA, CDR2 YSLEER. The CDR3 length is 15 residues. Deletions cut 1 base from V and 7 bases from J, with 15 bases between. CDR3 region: CASSQVLTAAYTQYF. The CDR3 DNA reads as TGCGCCAGCAGCCAAGTCCTGACTGCTGCATATACGCAGTATTTT.